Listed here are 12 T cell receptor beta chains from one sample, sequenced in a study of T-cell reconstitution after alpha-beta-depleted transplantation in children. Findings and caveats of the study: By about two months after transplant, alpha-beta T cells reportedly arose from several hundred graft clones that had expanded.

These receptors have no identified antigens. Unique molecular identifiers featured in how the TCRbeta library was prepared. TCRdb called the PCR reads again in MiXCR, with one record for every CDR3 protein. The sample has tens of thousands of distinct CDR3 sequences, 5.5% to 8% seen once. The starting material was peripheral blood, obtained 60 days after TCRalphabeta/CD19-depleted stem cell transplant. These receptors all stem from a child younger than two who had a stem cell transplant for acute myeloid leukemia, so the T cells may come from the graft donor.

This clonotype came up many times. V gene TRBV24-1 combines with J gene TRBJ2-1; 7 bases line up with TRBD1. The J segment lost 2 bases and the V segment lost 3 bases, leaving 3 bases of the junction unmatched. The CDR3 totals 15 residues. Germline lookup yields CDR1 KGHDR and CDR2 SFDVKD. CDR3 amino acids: CATSDPGTAYNEQFF. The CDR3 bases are TGTGCCACCAGTGATCCCGGGACAGCCTACAATGAGCAGTTCTTC.

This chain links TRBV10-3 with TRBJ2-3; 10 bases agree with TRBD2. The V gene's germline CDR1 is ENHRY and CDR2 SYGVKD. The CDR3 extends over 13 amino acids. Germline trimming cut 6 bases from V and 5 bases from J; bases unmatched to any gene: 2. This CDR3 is CAIRGTSEDTQYF. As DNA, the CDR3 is TGTGCCATCAGGGGGACTAGCGAAGATACGCAGTATTTT.

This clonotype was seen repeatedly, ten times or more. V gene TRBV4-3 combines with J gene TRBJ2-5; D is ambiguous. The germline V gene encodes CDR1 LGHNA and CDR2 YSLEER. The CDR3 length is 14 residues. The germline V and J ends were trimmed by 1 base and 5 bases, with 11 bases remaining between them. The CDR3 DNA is TGCGCCAGCAGCCAAGCTAAGGCTATCGAGACCCAGTACTTC. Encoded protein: CASSQAKAIETQYF.

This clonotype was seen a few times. For the CDR3, the DNA is TGTGCCAGCAGTTTACAATGGCAATACACCCCCTACGAGCAGTACTTC. Encoded protein: CASSLQWQYTPYEQYF. The V and J genes are TRBV12-3 or TRBV12-4 and TRBJ2-7; D call uncertain. V dropped 2 bases and J dropped 2 bases, with 16 bases sitting between them. The CDR3 extends over 16 amino acids.

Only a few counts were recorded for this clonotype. Written as DNA, the CDR3 is TGTGCCAGCAGCCCTAGGGGGGTTGCGAGTGAAAAACTGTTTTTT. This sequence encodes CASSPRGVASEKLFF. V is TRBV7-2 and J is TRBJ1-4; D possibly corresponds to TRBD1 (6 bases). This CDR3 spans 15 amino acids. Germline V gene lookup returns CDR1 SGHTA and CDR2 FQGNSA. Between the trimmed V and J ends, which lost 5 bases and 7 bases, there was a span of 17 bases.

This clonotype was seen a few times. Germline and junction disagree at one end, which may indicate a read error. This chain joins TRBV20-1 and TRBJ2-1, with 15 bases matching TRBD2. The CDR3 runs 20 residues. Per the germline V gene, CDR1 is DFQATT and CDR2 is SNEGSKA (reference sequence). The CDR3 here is CCARDVGLAGGPSSYNEQFF. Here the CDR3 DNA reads TGCTGTGCTAGAGATGTAGGACTAGCGGGAGGGCCGAGCTCCTACAATGAGCAGTTCTTC.

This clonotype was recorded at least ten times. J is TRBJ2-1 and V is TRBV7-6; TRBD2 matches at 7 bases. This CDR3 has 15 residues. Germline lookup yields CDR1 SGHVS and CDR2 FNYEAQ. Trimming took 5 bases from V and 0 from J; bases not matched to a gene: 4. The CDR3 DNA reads TGTGCCAGCAGCGTTGGCGGGAGCTCCTACAATGAGCAGTTCTTC. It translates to CASSVGGSSYNEQFF.

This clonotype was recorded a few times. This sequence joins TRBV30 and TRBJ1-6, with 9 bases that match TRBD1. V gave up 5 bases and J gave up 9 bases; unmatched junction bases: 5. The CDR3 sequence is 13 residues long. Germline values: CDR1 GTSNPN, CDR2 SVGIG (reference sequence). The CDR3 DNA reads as TGTGCCTGGCATGAGACAGGGGGTTCACCCCTCCACTTT. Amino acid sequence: CAWHETGGSPLHF.

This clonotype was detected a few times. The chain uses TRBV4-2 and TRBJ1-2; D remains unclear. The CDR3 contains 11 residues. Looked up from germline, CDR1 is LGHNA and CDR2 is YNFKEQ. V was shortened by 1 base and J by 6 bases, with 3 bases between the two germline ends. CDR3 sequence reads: CASSQGDGYTF. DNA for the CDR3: TGTGCCAGCAGCCAAGGTGATGGCTACACCTTC.

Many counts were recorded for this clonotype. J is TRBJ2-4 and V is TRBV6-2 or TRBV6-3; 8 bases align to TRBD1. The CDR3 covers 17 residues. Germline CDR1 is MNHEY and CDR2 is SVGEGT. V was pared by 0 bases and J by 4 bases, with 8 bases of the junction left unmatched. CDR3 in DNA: TGTGCCAGCAGTTACTCAGGCAGGGGGCGATGGAAAAACATTCAGTACTTC. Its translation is CASSYSGRGRWKNIQYF.

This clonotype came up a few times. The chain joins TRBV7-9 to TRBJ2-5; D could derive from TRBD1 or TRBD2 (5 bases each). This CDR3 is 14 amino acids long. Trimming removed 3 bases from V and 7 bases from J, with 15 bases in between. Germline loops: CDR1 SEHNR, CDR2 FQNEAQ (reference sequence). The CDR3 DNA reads TGTGCCAGCAGCTTCGGGACGTCCCTGGGGACCCAGTACTTC. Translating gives CASSFGTSLGTQYF.

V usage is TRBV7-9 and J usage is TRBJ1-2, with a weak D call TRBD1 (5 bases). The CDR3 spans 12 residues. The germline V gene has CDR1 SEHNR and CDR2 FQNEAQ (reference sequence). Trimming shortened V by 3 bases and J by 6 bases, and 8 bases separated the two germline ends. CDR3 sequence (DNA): TGTGCCAGCAGCTTTTGGGGGGATGGCTACACCTTC. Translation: CASSFWGDGYTF.